The TCR beta chain under discussion was sequenced for a study of cytomegalovirus exposure and HLA in healthy donors. Study summary: Around 85 million unique TCR sequences came from HLA-typed donors in an early release. Study outcomes and limitations: With later analysis, a missense DCLRE1C variant became linked to TCR beta V- and J-gene trimming.

PCR amplification relied on 60 Vbeta primers (plus 13 Jbeta primers). TCRdb's copy holds only in-frame clones and misses some; the assay was immunoSEQ multiplex PCR. The table records 200,000 to 300,000 clones, approximately 84% of them present only once. The trim removed 0 bases at V and 16 bases at J, leaving 16 bases unmatched. Germline V gives CDR1 SGHDN, CDR2 FVKESK. The CDR3 spans 16 residues. Regarding this clone: Its antigen is not known.

This TCR derives from a woman in her forties in good health and CMV-seropositive. Source material: PBMCs. The chain is built from TRBV14 and TRBJ2-1; 9 nucleotides match TRBD2. The CDR3 sequence: CASSQDSIGREGCSFF. The CDR3 DNA is TGTGCCAGCAGCCAAGATAGCATAGGGCGGGAGGGTTGCAGTTTCTTC.